The rows below give T cell receptor beta chains drawn from one sample of a study of neurological immune-mediated disorders. TCRdb reprocessed the 5' RACE reads via MiXCR and lists one record per CDR3 protein. The sample lists tens of thousands of distinct CDR3 sequences; 4.3% were seen once. Sequencing was carried out using PBMCs. The receptors stem from an older woman with multiple sclerosis. Both conserved end residues are part of each CDR3. The D gene is left open where the match is weak. Each size is once, few, many, or a class for an expanded clone.

clone size	V gene	D gene	J gene	CDR3 DNA	CDR3 protein
many	TRBV5-1	-	TRBJ1-4	TGCGCCAGCAGCTTCGGGGGAAGCACTAATGAAAAACTGTTTTTT	CASSFGGSTNEKLFF
many	TRBV12-3/TRBV12-4	-	TRBJ1-5	TGTGCCAGCAGTTTAAGACAGGACATCAATCAGCCCCAGCATTTT	CASSLRQDINQPQHF
many	TRBV10-3	-	TRBJ2-2	TGTGCCATCAGTGTCCAGCCCTCGAACACCGGGGAGCTGTTTTTT	CAISVQPSNTGELFF
many	TRBV19	-	TRBJ1-6	TGTGCCAGTAGACTGACAAACTCACCCCTCCACTTT	CASRLTNSPLHF
many	TRBV5-6	TRBD1	TRBJ1-1	TGTGCCAGCAGCTTGAGGACAGGGAGGGAGGACACTGAAGCTTTCTTT	CASSLRTGREDTEAFF
many	TRBV11-2	TRBD2	TRBJ2-7	TGTGCCAGCAGCTTCGCTACTAGCGGGGGCTACGAGCAGTACTTC	CASSFATSGGYEQYF
many	TRBV28	TRBD2	TRBJ2-3	TGTGCCAGCAGTTTATTGCGGGGGGAAGGCCCAGATACGCAGTATTTT	CASSLLRGEGPDTQYF
many	TRBV25-1	-	TRBJ1-1	TGTGCCAGCAGTGATTCGCAGAGACAGATGGGGCGCACTGAAGCTTTCTTT	CASSDSQRQMGRTEAFF
many	TRBV5-7	-	TRBJ2-7	TGTGCCAGCAGCGCCGGGACACTAATTGGCTCCTACGAGCAGTACTTC	CASSAGTLIGSYEQYF
many	TRBV6-5	-	TRBJ2-6	TGTGCCAGCAGGGGACAACCCTCTGGGGCCAACGTCCTGACTTTC	CASRGQPSGANVLTF
many	TRBV27	TRBD1	TRBJ2-7	TGTGCCAGCATAGACAGGGGTGGAAGTTCCTACGAGCAGTACTTC	CASIDRGGSSYEQYF
many	TRBV3-1	-	TRBJ2-7	TGTGCCAGCAGCCAAGGGTCAACTTACGAGCAGTACTTC	CASSQGSTYEQYF
many	TRBV14	-	TRBJ2-7	TGTGCCAGCAGCCCGAACAGGGTCCCCTACGAGCAGTACTTC	CASSPNRVPYEQYF
many	TRBV12-3/TRBV12-4	TRBD1	TRBJ1-4	TGTGCCAGCAGTTTATTGACAGGGGAGAATGAAAAACTGTTTTTT	CASSLLTGENEKLFF
many	TRBV7-9	-	TRBJ2-3	TGTGCCAGCAGGAGGGACACAGATACGCAGTATTTT	CASRRDTDTQYF
many	TRBV6-6	-	TRBJ2-1	TGTGCCAGCAGTGGCCGTAGCGGAAACTACAATGAGCAGTTCTTC	CASSGRSGNYNEQFF
few	TRBV14	-	TRBJ2-2	TGTGCCAGCAGCCAGGGCGGCGCGAACACCGGGGAGCTGTTTTTT	CASSQGGANTGELFF
many	TRBV5-1	-	TRBJ2-7	TGCGCCAGCAGCTTGGCCGGGGGGACAGTCCTCTACGAGCAGTACTTC	CASSLAGGTVLYEQYF
many	TRBV7-2	TRBD1	TRBJ1-2	TGTGCCAGCAGCTACCCTGGACAGGGTGATGGCTACACCTTC	CASSYPGQGDGYTF